The rows below give T cell receptor beta chains drawn from one sample of a study of cytomegalovirus exposure and HLA in healthy donors. TCRdb's table, derived via immunoSEQ multiplex PCR, lists solely in-frame clones and lacks some. Here the sample spans more than 130,000 clones, 73% being singletons. Sequenced material: PBMCs. Receptor source: a human donor in good health. CDR3s include the opening cysteine and the closing phenylalanine or tryptophan. A D gene is named only where the DNA matches it firmly. Part of the rows lack a size; the others show once, few, many or a class for expanded clones.

size: few; D: -; V: TRBV29-1; J: TRBJ2-7; DNA: TGCAGCGTTGAGATCCATGGCAGGGGCCACGAGCAGTACTTC; CDR3: CSVEIHGRGHEQYF
size: -; D: -; V: TRBV19; J: TRBJ2-2; DNA: TGTGCCAGTTCCTCGCGGCGGGACCCCCGGGAGCTGTTTTTT; CDR3: CASSSRRDPRELFF
size: -; D: TRBD1; V: TRBV10-2; J: TRBJ2-4; DNA: TGCGCCAGCAGTCTCTCCGACAGGGATGGTATTCAGTACTTC; CDR3: CASSLSDRDGIQYF
size: -; D: TRBD1; V: TRBV19; J: TRBJ2-2; DNA: TGTGCCAGTAGTCCACGGACAGGGGACTATCCCGGGGAGCTGTTTTTT; CDR3: CASSPRTGDYPGELFF
size: -; D: TRBD2; V: TRBV5-4; J: TRBJ2-7; DNA: TGTGCCAGCCATACCGGGTGGAGCGGGAGTTCGTCCTACGAGCAGTACTTC; CDR3: CASHTGWSGSSSYEQYF
size: few; D: -; V: TRBV6-1; J: TRBJ1-4; DNA: TGTGCCAGCAGCGTCCTCAGGGGTGCTAATGAAAAACTGTTTTTT; CDR3: CASSVLRGANEKLFF
size: few; D: -; V: TRBV6-1; J: TRBJ1-1; DNA: TGTGCCAGCAGTGAAATGGGGTGGGGAGGGAATGAAGCTTTCTTT; CDR3: CASSEMGWGGNEAFF
size: -; D: -; V: TRBV9; J: TRBJ1-6; DNA: TGTGCCAGCAGCGTAGCTCTCGGAGGGGATTCACCCCTCCACTTT; CDR3: CASSVALGGDSPLHF
size: -; D: TRBD1; V: TRBV6-5; J: TRBJ2-1; DNA: TGTGCCAGCAGTTCCCCGGGACAGGGCTACAATGAGCAGTTCTTC; CDR3: CASSSPGQGYNEQFF
size: few; D: TRBD1; V: TRBV5-1; J: TRBJ2-7; DNA: TGCGCCAGCAGCTTGAGACAGGGCTACGAGCAGTACTTC; CDR3: CASSLRQGYEQYF
size: -; D: -; V: TRBV28; J: TRBJ1-5; DNA: TGTGCCAGCAGTATCGCAGGGATGGGCAATCAGCCCCAGCATTTT; CDR3: CASSIAGMGNQPQHF
size: -; D: TRBD1; V: TRBV4-1; J: TRBJ1-5; DNA: TGCGCCAGCAGCGGACAGGGCCTTAGCAATCAGCCCCAGCATTTT; CDR3: CASSGQGLSNQPQHF
size: -; D: -; V: TRBV19; J: TRBJ2-7; DNA: TGTGCCAGTAGGCCTACCACCTCCTACGAGCAGTACTTC; CDR3: CASRPTTSYEQYF
size: -; D: TRBD1; V: TRBV11-2; J: TRBJ1-4; DNA: TGTGCCAGCCAAAGGGGGCTAGAGGAAAAACTGTTTTTT; CDR3: CASQRGLEEKLFF
size: -; D: -; V: TRBV5-4; J: TRBJ2-5; DNA: TGTGCCAGCAGCTCTGTTGGACAGCAAGAGACCCAGTACTTC; CDR3: CASSSVGQQETQYF
size: -; D: TRBD1; V: TRBV12-5; J: TRBJ2-1; DNA: TGTGCTAGTGGAACACCCGGGACAGGGTTTGAGCAGTTCTTC; CDR3: CASGTPGTGFEQFF
size: -; D: -; V: TRBV9; J: TRBJ1-6; DNA: TGTGCCAGCAGCGTAGACCCCCATAGGGGGTCACCCCTCCACTTT; CDR3: CASSVDPHRGSPLHF
size: -; D: -; V: TRBV10-3; J: TRBJ2-7; DNA: TGTGCCATCAGTGAGTCTGGGGGACTCTCCTACGAGCAGTACTTC; CDR3: CAISESGGLSYEQYF
size: -; D: -; V: TRBV27; J: TRBJ1-4; DNA: TGTGCCAGCAGTTTATCGTATGTGGGTACAGGGACTAATGAAAAACTGTTTTTT; CDR3: CASSLSYVGTGTNEKLFF
size: -; D: TRBD2; V: TRBV12-5; J: TRBJ2-2; DNA: TGTGCTAGTGGTTTGGTAGCGGGGGCCACGAACACCGGGGAGCTGTTTTTT; CDR3: CASGLVAGATNTGELFF
size: -; D: -; V: TRBV6-5; J: TRBJ1-1; DNA: TGTGCCAGCAGTTACCGCTTGGCAGGGTGGAACACTGAAGCTTTCTTT; CDR3: CASSYRLAGWNTEAFF
size: -; D: -; V: TRBV27; J: TRBJ1-1; DNA: TGTGCCAGCAGTTCCCTGGGCGGGAGGGGTTGGAACACTGAAGCTTTCTTT; CDR3: CASSSLGGRGWNTEAFF
size: -; D: TRBD1; V: TRBV19; J: TRBJ2-7; DNA: TGTGCCAGTAGTAGAACCACCGGGACAGGGATGTCCTACGAGCAGTACTTC; CDR3: CASSRTTGTGMSYEQYF